A selection of T cell receptor beta chains follows, all from one sample in a study of beta chain features in type 1 diabetes. TCRdb's table, derived via immunoSEQ multiplex PCR, lists solely in-frame clones and lacks some. The sample shows roughly 500,000 clones, about an eighth of them seen only once. Sequenced sample: naive CD4+ T cells from blood. All receptors come from a woman aged 18-29 years in good health. The CDR3 runs from the conserved cysteine through the conserved F or W. A D gene is named only where the DNA matches it firmly. Size values are once, few and many counts, or a class for expanded clones, and some rows have none.

D gene	clone size	V gene	J gene	CDR3 DNA	CDR3 protein
.	few	TRBV7-9	TRBJ2-1	TGTGCCAGCAGCTTCCGGAGCTCCTACAATGAGCAGTTCTTC	CASSFRSSYNEQFF
.	few	TRBV19	TRBJ2-3	TGTGCCGCTGAGTACGCAGATACGCAGTATTTT	CAAEYADTQYF
.	few	TRBV15	TRBJ1-1	TGTGCCACCAGCCAGGTATGGCAGGGACGCTTGAACACTGAAGCTTTCTTT	CATSQVWQGRLNTEAFF
.	.	TRBV7-2	TRBJ1-5	TGTGCCAGCAGCCCCCGGGCCTTCAATCAGCCCCAGCATTTT	CASSPRAFNQPQHF
.	.	TRBV30	TRBJ1-2	TGTGCCTGGAGTGGGGGGACGAGGGATGGCTACACCTTC	CAWSGGTRDGYTF
.	few	TRBV7-9	TRBJ2-7	TGTGCCAGCAGCCAGGACTCTGCCTCGGAGTACTTC	CASSQDSASEYF
.	few	TRBV7-9	TRBJ2-5	TGTGCCAGCAGCTTAGTGGTCGGGAGTCGAGAGACCCAGTACTTC	CASSLVVGSRETQYF
TRBD2	few	TRBV30	TRBJ2-7	TGTGCCTGGAACCCCTCGGCGGGGGGCGAGCAGTACTTC	CAWNPSAGGEQYF
.	few	TRBV27	TRBJ1-2	TGTGCCAGCAATTCTCAAGGGGTTGGCTACACCTTC	CASNSQGVGYTF
TRBD1	.	TRBV2	TRBJ1-4	TGTGCCAGCAGTGAGACAGGGGCCGCAACTAATGAAAAACTGTTTTTT	CASSETGAATNEKLFF
.	few	TRBV4-2	TRBJ2-3	TGTGCCAGCAGCCAAAGAGCTAGCTGGGATACGCAGTATTTT	CASSQRASWDTQYF
.	few	TRBV28	TRBJ2-3	TGTGCCAGCAGTTATGGACAGCGGAGAGATACGCAGTATTTT	CASSYGQRRDTQYF
.	few	TRBV14	TRBJ2-3	TGTGCCAGCAGCCAAGTGTGGTCGGGCACAGATACGCAGTATTTT	CASSQVWSGTDTQYF
.	.	TRBV2	TRBJ2-5	TGTGCCAGCAGGTGGACTGACCAAGAGACCCAGTACTTC	CASRWTDQETQYF
.	.	TRBV7-2	TRBJ2-2	TGTGCCAGCAGCCAAGGGACCCCTGTCCGGGATGCTGTTTTT	CASSQGTPVRDAVF
.	.	TRBV7-2	TRBJ2-5	TGTGCCAGCAGCTTACCCCGTCGGAGACATTTAGAGACCCAGTACTTC	CASSLPRRRHLETQYF
.	.	TRBV9	TRBJ1-5	TGTGCCAGCAGCCCCCGGCCCCAGGAGAATCAGCCCCAGCATTTT	CASSPRPQENQPQHF
.	.	TRBV2	TRBJ1-5	TGTGCCAGCAGTGCCAGAGACGGCAATCAGCCCCAGCATTTT	CASSARDGNQPQHF
TRBD1	few	TRBV9	TRBJ1-1	TGTGCCAGCAGCCCCCGACAGGGCTTCACTGAAGCTTTCTTT	CASSPRQGFTEAFF
.	.	TRBV27	TRBJ1-5	TGTGCCAGCAGCAACATTTACCACCACAGGGAACCTCATCAGCCCCAGCATTTT	CASSNIYHHREPHQPQHF
.	.	TRBV25-1	TRBJ1-2	TGTGCCAGCAGTTCTACAGGGAGTGGCTATGGCTACACCTTC	CASSSTGSGYGYTF
TRBD1	few	TRBV6-5	TRBJ1-1	TGTGCCAGCAGTTATGACAGGGGAGGCACTGAAGCTTTCTTT	CASSYDRGGTEAFF
.	.	TRBV15	TRBJ2-1	TGTGCCACCAGCAGGGACGACTTCTACAATGAGCAGTTCTTC	CATSRDDFYNEQFF
.	.	TRBV5-4	TRBJ2-3	TGTGCCAGCAGCTCCCGACCCACAGATACGCAGTATTTT	CASSSRPTDTQYF
.	.	TRBV4-1	TRBJ1-6	TGCGCCAGCAGCCAAGATTGGGCAGTCCTCTTTAATTCACCCCTCCACTTT	CASSQDWAVLFNSPLHF
.	few	TRBV1	TRBJ2-1	TGCACCAGCAGCCAAGAGTTAGCGGGAGTGTATGAGCAGTTCTTC	CTSSQELAGVYEQFF
.	.	TRBV5-4	TRBJ2-5	TGTGCCAGCAGCTTCCTCCGGGGCAAAGGAGAGACCCAGTACTTC	CASSFLRGKGETQYF
.	.	TRBV18	TRBJ2-5	TGTGCCAGCTCACCACCCCATATGGGGGAGACCCAGTACTTC	CASSPPHMGETQYF
.	few	TRBV5-1	TRBJ1-2	TGCGCCAGCACCACGGGTCCCCCCGGGGGCTACACCTTC	CASTTGPPGGYTF
TRBD1	.	TRBV29-1	TRBJ2-3	TGCAGCGTTGTTGGACAGGGCTCAGATACGCAGTATTTT	CSVVGQGSDTQYF
.	.	TRBV9	TRBJ2-1	TGTGCCAGCAGCGTAGGGAGGGGACAGTACAATGAGCAGTTCTTC	CASSVGRGQYNEQFF
TRBD2	few	TRBV5-1	TRBJ2-3	TGCGCCAGCAGCCAGGGGACTAGCGGGATGTCCGATACGCAGTATTTT	CASSQGTSGMSDTQYF
.	.	TRBV7-8	TRBJ2-1	TGTGCCAGCAGCTTTGGGCCAGGGGATGAGCAGTTCTTC	CASSFGPGDEQFF
TRBD2	few	TRBV2	TRBJ2-1	TGTGCCAGCAGCCGAGCGGGGGGGCAGAATGAGCAGTTCTTC	CASSRAGGQNEQFF
.	few	TRBV6-5	TRBJ2-1	TGTGCCAGCAGACCGACTACCTACAATGAGCAGTTCTTC	CASRPTTYNEQFF
.	.	TRBV7-9	TRBJ2-2	TGTGCCAGCAGTTACGTTTCGGGTGTACCCGGGGAGCTGTTTTTT	CASSYVSGVPGELFF
.	.	TRBV7-2	TRBJ2-3	TGTGCCAGCAGCTTAGGGTCCGCTAGTATCAGGTCAGATACGCAGTATTTT	CASSLGSASIRSDTQYF
TRBD1	.	TRBV25-1	TRBJ1-4	TGTGCCACGTCCCACCCGGGACAGACAAATGAAAAACTGTTTTTT	CATSHPGQTNEKLFF
TRBD2	few	TRBV6-5	TRBJ2-5	TGTGCCAGCAGTTACTCGGCTAGCGGGGGCCAAGAGACCCAGTACTTC	CASSYSASGGQETQYF
.	.	TRBV30	TRBJ1-5	TGTGCCTGGGGGGACGGGAGGGGAGGTCAGCCCCAGCATTTT	CAWGDGRGGQPQHF
.	.	TRBV29-1	TRBJ1-4	TGCAGCGCTTGGCAAGGGGCTGAAAAACTGTTTTTT	CSAWQGAEKLFF
.	.	TRBV11-2	TRBJ2-4	TGTGCCAGCAGCTTAGTCCGTTCAGCAAACATTCAGTACTTC	CASSLVRSANIQYF
TRBD1	few	TRBV29-1	TRBJ1-2	TGCAGCACCGGACAGGGGTCAGGCTACACCTTC	CSTGQGSGYTF
TRBD1	many	TRBV13	TRBJ2-5	TGTGCCAGCAGCTGGAGACAGGGCGGGGAGACCCAGTACTTC	CASSWRQGGETQYF
.	.	TRBV27	TRBJ1-2	TGTGCCAGCAGCTCAGGACAGTTTAACTATGGCTACACCTTC	CASSSGQFNYGYTF
.	few	TRBV15	TRBJ1-1	TGTGCCACCAGCAGAGCTCGGGCGCCTTCGAGCACTGAAGCTTTCTTT	CATSRARAPSSTEAFF
TRBD2	.	TRBV29-1	TRBJ2-1	TGCAGCGTTCGCAAGCGGGAAGGCTACAATGAGCAGTTCTTC	CSVRKREGYNEQFF
.	few	TRBV9	TRBJ2-7	TGTGCCAGCAGCCCCACAGGGCCTTCGGGCGAGCAGTACTTC	CASSPTGPSGEQYF
.	.	TRBV14	TRBJ1-6	TGTGCCAGCAGCCAAATAAGGAATTCACCCCTCCACTTT	CASSQIRNSPLHF
.	few	TRBV10-3	TRBJ1-6	TGTGCCATCAGTTGGACAGATAATTCACCCCTCCACTTT	CAISWTDNSPLHF
.	.	TRBV19	TRBJ1-6	TGTGCCAGTAGTGACTCGATGGATAATAATTCACCCCTCCACTTT	CASSDSMDNNSPLHF
.	few	TRBV5-1	TRBJ2-5	TGCGCCAGCAGCTTGGGGCGAGGCCCCAAAGAGACCCAGTACTTC	CASSLGRGPKETQYF
.	.	TRBV7-9	TRBJ2-3	TGTGCCAGCAGCAATGAAGGAGATACGCAGTATTTT	CASSNEGDTQYF
TRBD2	few	TRBV5-8	TRBJ2-3	TGTGCCAGCAGCTTCGTTCGGACTAGCGGCACAGATACGCAGTATTTT	CASSFVRTSGTDTQYF